This entry concerns a single TCR beta chain. The antigen remains undetermined. The sort gate was single viable CD3+CD4+CD8-CD45RO+ cells for memory CD4+ T cells. Donors' CMV status reflects serum IgG against pp150, pp28, p38, p52. The data were obtained in a study of memory CD4+ T cells and cytomegalovirus serostatus. Points from the study as a whole: A US-trained random forest predicted CMV serostatus with median AUC roughly 0.91.

Methods used by the authors: Out-of-frame sequences were removed, leaving around 2.2 million distinct TCRbeta sequences. TCRdb's copy holds only in-frame clones and misses some; the assay was immunoSEQ multiplex PCR. For V, J and clone size, that table is used; D and trimming come from the DNA. This table holds tens of thousands of clones, over 70% found once. With V trimmed by 4 bases and J by 3 bases, 0 bases remained unmatched. The germline V gene has CDR1 MNHNS and CDR2 SASEGT. The CDR3 sequence is 13 residues long. The sample was memory CD4+ T cells from blood. The origin of this receptor is an adult in good health and CMV-seronegative. The genes are TRBV6-1 and TRBJ2-7; 10 bases match TRBD2. CDR3 sequence reads: CASSGLAGYEQYF. The CDR3 DNA is TGTGCCAGCAGTGGACTAGCGGGCTACGAGCAGTACTTC.